The next 17 T cell receptor beta chains were all read from a single sample in a study of control samples from healthy donors and cancer patients. Sequencing used immunoSEQ multiplex PCR; TCRdb keeps in-frame clones, though not all of them. The sample lists about 57,000 clones, roughly 94% occurring once. Sequenced material: blood. The receptors derive from a man aged 25 to 40 in good health.

This clone is a singleton in its sample. The chain employs TRBV18 and TRBJ1-3; 7 positions agree with TRBD1. The CDR3 length is 14 residues. The V segment lost 3 bases and the J segment 4 bases; nucleotides outside the gene matches: 3. Germline CDR1 KGHSH, CDR2 LQKENI. This CDR3 reads CASSPSGQGNTIYF. The CDR3 DNA reads TGTGCCAGCTCACCCTCGGGACAGGGAAACACCATATATTTT.

This chain links TRBV18 with TRBJ1-1; D gene unclear. CDR3 length: 15 residues. V lost 2 bases and J lost 4, with 14 bases in between. Germline V gene lookup returns CDR1 KGHSH and CDR2 LQKENI. The chain's CDR3 is CASSPGTPPGTEAFF. The DNA of the CDR3 is TGTGCCAGCTCACCAGGAACCCCGCCGGGCACTGAAGCTTTCTTT.

The chain links TRBV7-9 to TRBJ1-1, with a tentative D call TRBD1 (5 bases). Per the germline V gene, CDR1 is SEHNR and CDR2 is FQNEAQ (reference sequence). This CDR3 region has 15 residues. V was shortened by 2 bases and J by 3 bases, with 13 bases between the two germline ends. The DNA of the CDR3 is TGTGCCAGCAGCTTAATTGGGCAGGGCCACACTGAAGCTTTCTTT. Encoded protein: CASSLIGQGHTEAFF. Using reference TRBV7-9 and TRBJ1-1 for the parts outside the CDR3, the full variable domain is DTGVSQNPRHKITKRGQNVTFRCDPISEHNRLYWYRQTLGQGPEFLTYFQNEAQLEKSRLLSDRFSAERPKGSFSTLEIQRTEQGDSAMYLCASSLIGQGHTEAFFGQGTRLTVV.

The gene calls are TRBV4-1 and TRBJ2-3; 10 bases agree with TRBD2. Germline loops: CDR1 MGHRA, CDR2 YSYEKL. This CDR3 region has 17 residues. V was pared by 4 bases and J by 3 bases, with 10 bases of the junction left unmatched. Here the CDR3 reads CASSRQLAGRSTDTQYF. The CDR3, as DNA: TGCGCCAGCAGCCGGCAACTAGCGGGGCGGTCGACAGATACGCAGTATTTT.

CDR3 protein: CASSPPGSYNEQFF. The CDR3 DNA follows: TGTGCCAGCAGCCCCCCGGGATCCTACAATGAGCAGTTCTTC. The V and J genes are TRBV5-4 and TRBJ2-1; weak D call: TRBD2 (5 bases). Trimming cost V 4 bases and J 1 base, with 9 bases left between them. This CDR3 has 14 residues. Germline V gives CDR1 SGHNT, CDR2 YYREEE (reference sequence).

The chain has TRBV11-2 and TRBJ2-7; D call uncertain. V dropped 5 bases and J dropped 5 bases, with 13 bases sitting between them. The CDR3 contains 13 residues. Germline lookup yields CDR1 SGHAT and CDR2 FQNNGV. CDR3 amino acids: CASSPILLHEQYF. The CDR3 DNA reads TGTGCCAGCAGCCCCATCTTGCTCCACGAGCAGTACTTC.

V is TRBV19 and J is TRBJ1-5; perhaps TRBD1 as D (6 bases). The CDR3 is 16 amino acids. V was trimmed by 5 bases and J by 1 base, leaving 15 bases between them. Germline V gene sequence: CDR1 LNHDA, CDR2 SQIVND (reference sequence). The CDR3 loop reads CASSRRGQGSNQPQHF. CDR3 nucleotide sequence: TGTGCCAGTAGTCGTCGTGGCCAGGGGAGCAATCAGCCCCAGCATTTT.

The chain uses TRBV6-6 and TRBJ1-5; D not resolved. Germline V gene data show CDR1 as MNHNY and CDR2 as SVGAGI (reference sequence). V lost 2 bases and J lost 10, with 12 bases in between. The CDR3 consists of 13 residues. CDR3 in DNA: TGTGCCAGCAGTTACATCCCAGAAGGTCCCCAGCATTTT. The encoded protein is CASSYIPEGPQHF.

Here the CDR3 reads CASSLGGLNEQFF. The CDR3 DNA reads TGTGCCAGCAGCTTAGGCGGCCTTAATGAGCAGTTCTTC. V usage is TRBV7-3 and J usage is TRBJ2-1; no reliable D call. V was pared by 2 bases and J by 7 bases, with 9 bases between. CDR3 size: 13 residues. Germline V lookup: CDR1 SGHTA, CDR2 FQGTGA.

The chain joins TRBV5-5 to TRBJ1-1, with D tentatively TRBD1 (5 bases). V was clipped by 8 bases and J by 7 bases, with 18 bases between them. This CDR3 spans 13 amino acids. Germline values: CDR1 SGHKS, CDR2 YYEKEE (reference sequence). The CDR3 DNA sequence: TGTGCCAGTAGGGACCTACTTAGTAATGAAGCTTTCTTT. This sequence encodes CASRDLLSNEAFF.

This clone has just one count. As DNA, the CDR3 is TGTGCCACCAGTGATCAGGGCGGGAATTCACCCCTCCACTTT. Protein product: CATSDQGGNSPLHF. This chain uses TRBV24-1 with TRBJ1-6, with a tentative D call TRBD1 (5 bases). V dropped 3 bases and J dropped 7 bases, with 9 bases sitting between them. Germline loops: CDR1 KGHDR, CDR2 SFDVKD. This CDR3 contains 14 residues.

V and J are TRBV9 and TRBJ2-3; the match to TRBD2 covers 10 bases. CDR1 and CDR2 (germline): SGDLS, YYNGEE. V trimming: 2 bases; J trimming: 1 base; junction bases outside the gene matches: 4. CDR3 length equals 16 residues. The CDR3 nucleotides read TGTGCCAGCAGCGTTTATAGCGGGGGGCGCACAGATACGCAGTATTTT. This codes for CASSVYSGGRTDTQYF.

J is TRBJ2-1 and V is TRBV7-9; no definite D call. Germline V gene data show CDR1 as SEHNR and CDR2 as FQNEAQ (reference sequence). CDR3 size: 15 residues. Trimming took off 0 bases at V and 4 bases at J, with 10 bases between the two ends. CDR3 region: CASSLAERSYNEQFF. The CDR3, as DNA: TGTGCCAGCAGCTTAGCGGAGCGATCGTACAATGAGCAGTTCTTC.

The J gene is TRBJ2-3, the V gene TRBV6-1, with 9 bases that match TRBD1. V gave up 4 bases and J gave up 2 bases; unmatched junction bases: 7. CDR3 size: 16 residues. Germline CDR1 and CDR2: MNHNS and SASEGT. CDR3 loop: CASSGGQGGPTDTQYF. CDR3 bases: TGTGCCAGCAGTGGGGGACAGGGTGGACCCACAGATACGCAGTATTTT.

The chain is built from TRBV29-1 and TRBJ1-1; 7 nucleotides agree with TRBD1. The CDR3 contains 13 residues. The junction had 8 bases not matched to a gene; V was cut back by 6 bases and J by 4 bases. Germline V gene lookup returns CDR1 SQVTM and CDR2 ANQGSEA. This CDR3 is CSVRQGDVTEAFF. The CDR3 DNA reads TGCAGCGTGCGACAGGGCGACGTCACTGAAGCTTTCTTT.

The gene calls are TRBV30 and TRBJ1-2; 7 positions match TRBD1. CDR1 and CDR2 (germline): GTSNPN, SVGIG (reference sequence). J gave up 3 bases and V 8 bases, and 6 bases lay outside the gene matches. CDR3 length: 12 amino acids. The CDR3 sequence is CASTGVYYGYTF. CDR3 in DNA: TGTGCCAGTACAGGGGTTTACTATGGCTACACCTTC.

The chain carries TRBV19 and TRBJ2-2; 9 bases match TRBD1. V lost 9 bases and J lost 6; bases outside the gene matches: 11. Germline CDR1 reads LNHDA; CDR2 reads SQIVND (reference sequence). This CDR3 is 15 amino acids long. The CDR3 nucleotides read TGTGCCAGCGGGATACAGGGGGCCGGTCCCGGGGAGCTGTTTTTT. Its protein is CASGIQGAGPGELFF.